A selection of T cell receptor beta chains follows, all from one sample in a study of T cell repertoires in cytomegalovirus infection. TCRdb re-called the reads with MiXCR, one entry per CDR3 protein. The sample gives some 390,000 distinct CDR3 sequences, less than 20% of which show up once; approximately 10% is in the top ten. Sequencing was done on a sample of PBMCs. The receptors were gathered from a human donor in good health (CMV status not recorded). Some clones in this sample may be carry-over from other donors' samples. Both conserved end residues are part of each CDR3. The D gene is left open where the match is weak. Expanded clones get a size class; other rows say once, few or many, or leave the size out.

J gene: TRBJ2-5
D gene: TRBD2
clone size: few
V gene: TRBV12-3/TRBV12-4
CDR3 protein: CASSFSSGIGETQYF
CDR3 DNA: TGTGCCAGCAGTTTTTCTAGCGGGATCGGAGAGACCCAGTACTTC

J gene: TRBJ2-7
D gene: .
clone size: .
V gene: TRBV7-8
CDR3 protein: CASSFMVKGGTYEQYF
CDR3 DNA: TGTGCCAGCAGCTTTATGGTCAAAGGGGGAACCTACGAGCAGTACTTC

J gene: TRBJ2-3
D gene: .
clone size: .
V gene: TRBV7-9
CDR3 protein: CAGYRSGSTDTQYF
CDR3 DNA: TGTGCCGGGTACCGTAGCGGCTCCACAGATACGCAGTATTTT

J gene: TRBJ1-2
D gene: .
clone size: .
V gene: TRBV6-1
CDR3 protein: CASRPMTAQYTF
CDR3 DNA: TGTGCCAGCAGACCGATGACGGCACAATACACCTTC

J gene: TRBJ1-6
D gene: .
clone size: few
V gene: TRBV7-2
CDR3 protein: CASSFPYATLHF
CDR3 DNA: TGTGCCAGCAGCTTCCCGTATGCTACCCTCCACTTT

J gene: TRBJ2-7
D gene: .
clone size: many
V gene: TRBV7-2
CDR3 protein: CASSPTALNEQYF
CDR3 DNA: TGTGCCAGCAGCCCCACTGCGCTCAACGAGCAGTACTTC

J gene: TRBJ2-7
D gene: TRBD1
clone size: .
V gene: TRBV10-2
CDR3 protein: CASSESGQGTREQYF
CDR3 DNA: TGCGCCAGCAGTGAGTCCGGACAGGGGACGAGGGAGCAGTACTTC

J gene: TRBJ1-5
D gene: .
clone size: many
V gene: TRBV7-2
CDR3 protein: CASSSYSNQPQHF
CDR3 DNA: TGTGCCAGCAGCTCCTATAGCAATCAGCCCCAGCATTTT

J gene: TRBJ2-1
D gene: .
clone size: few
V gene: TRBV7-2
CDR3 protein: CASRGPFREQFF
CDR3 DNA: TGTGCCAGCAGGGGGCCGTTCCGAGAGCAGTTCTTC

J gene: TRBJ1-1
D gene: .
clone size: many
V gene: TRBV7-2
CDR3 protein: CASSPHANTEAFF
CDR3 DNA: TGTGCCAGCAGCCCACATGCGAACACTGAAGCTTTCTTT

J gene: TRBJ2-3
D gene: TRBD1
clone size: few
V gene: TRBV30
CDR3 protein: CAWNGQENTDTQYF
CDR3 DNA: TGTGCCTGGAATGGACAGGAAAATACAGATACGCAGTATTTT

J gene: TRBJ2-7
D gene: TRBD2
clone size: many
V gene: TRBV7-2
CDR3 protein: CASSIKGRGEPSYEQYF
CDR3 DNA: TGTGCCAGCAGTATAAAAGGGCGGGGGGAACCCTCCTACGAGCAGTACTTC

J gene: TRBJ1-2
D gene: .
clone size: few
V gene: TRBV4-1
CDR3 protein: CASSQGGLRTPLNYGYTF
CDR3 DNA: TGCGCCAGCAGCCAGGGAGGGTTAAGAACCCCCTTAAACTATGGCTACACCTTC

J gene: TRBJ1-3
D gene: .
clone size: many
V gene: TRBV10-3
CDR3 protein: CAISEGSPGNTIYF
CDR3 DNA: TGTGCCATCAGTGAAGGGAGCCCCGGAAACACCATATATTTT

J gene: TRBJ2-7
D gene: .
clone size: .
V gene: TRBV9
CDR3 protein: CASSVERLPYEQYF
CDR3 DNA: TGTGCCAGCAGCGTAGAACGGCTCCCCTACGAGCAGTACTTC

J gene: TRBJ2-3
D gene: .
clone size: few
V gene: TRBV10-3
CDR3 protein: CAISDSGQFTDTQYF
CDR3 DNA: TGTGCCATCAGTGACTCTGGACAGTTCACAGATACGCAGTATTTT